This T cell receptor beta chain was observed in a study of T cells in Graves' hyperthyroidism and ophthalmopathy. About the research overall: At the time of initial diagnosis and before any treatment, peripheral blood was collected. Study findings and constraints: Within blood appeared most thyroid clonotypes that had expanded above 0.001. A model built on 13 V-J features separated ophthalmopathy from stable hyperthyroidism.

Researchers amplified the TCR beta CDR3 regions from RNA transcripts. TCR CDR3 underwent first-round RT-PCR with the HTBI primer set. Using its own MiXCR run on the multiplex PCR reads, TCRdb lists one record per CDR3 protein. The data show 300,000 to 450,000 distinct CDR3 sequences, 14% seen once. Between the trimmed V and J ends, which lost 4 bases and 6 bases, there was a span of 10 bases. The CDR3 spans 13 residues. Germline CDR1 is SEHNR and CDR2 is FQNEAQ (reference sequence). Clinical Activity Scores of at least 3, NOSPECS grades of at least 4 and durations under 3 months characterized ophthalmopathy patients. At least ten counts were recorded for this clonotype. Its specificity is not known.

The receptor's source is a woman aged 25 to 45 with Graves' ophthalmopathy. The sample comprised blood. The chain joins TRBV7-9 to TRBJ2-1; D might be TRBD1 (6 bases). The CDR3, as DNA: TGTGCCAGCAGCTCATGGACAGTCAATGAGCAGTTCTTC. This codes for CASSSWTVNEQFF.